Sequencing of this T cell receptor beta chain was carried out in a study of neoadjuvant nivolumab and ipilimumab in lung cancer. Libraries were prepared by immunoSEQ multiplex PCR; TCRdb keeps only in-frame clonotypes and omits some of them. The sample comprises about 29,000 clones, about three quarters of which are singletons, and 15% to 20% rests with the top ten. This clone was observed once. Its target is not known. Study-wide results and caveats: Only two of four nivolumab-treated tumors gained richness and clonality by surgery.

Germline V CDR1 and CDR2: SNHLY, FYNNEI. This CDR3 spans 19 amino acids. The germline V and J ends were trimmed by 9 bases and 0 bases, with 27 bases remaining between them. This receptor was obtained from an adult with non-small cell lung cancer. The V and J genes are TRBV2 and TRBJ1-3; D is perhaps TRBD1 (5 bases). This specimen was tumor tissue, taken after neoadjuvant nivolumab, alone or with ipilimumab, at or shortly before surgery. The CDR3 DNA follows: TGTGCCAGTAACTACGAACCGGGACGCTCCTCGAGCTCTGGAAACACCATATATTTT. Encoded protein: CASNYEPGRSSSSGNTIYF.